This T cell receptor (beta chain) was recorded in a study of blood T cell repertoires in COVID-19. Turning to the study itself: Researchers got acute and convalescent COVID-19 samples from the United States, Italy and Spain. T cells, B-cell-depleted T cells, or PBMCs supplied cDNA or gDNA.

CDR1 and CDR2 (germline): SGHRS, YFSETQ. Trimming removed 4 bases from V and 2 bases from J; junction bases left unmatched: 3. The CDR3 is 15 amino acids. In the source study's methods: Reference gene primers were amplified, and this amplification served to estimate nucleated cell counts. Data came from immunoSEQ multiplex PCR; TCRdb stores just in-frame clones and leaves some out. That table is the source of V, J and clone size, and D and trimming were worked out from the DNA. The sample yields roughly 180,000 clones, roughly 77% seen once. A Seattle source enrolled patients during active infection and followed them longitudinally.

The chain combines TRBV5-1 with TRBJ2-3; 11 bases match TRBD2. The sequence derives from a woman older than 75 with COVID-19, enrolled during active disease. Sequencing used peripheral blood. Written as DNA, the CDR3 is TGCGCCAGCAGCCATAGCGGGAGGGCCACAGATACGCAGTATTTT. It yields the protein CASSHSGRATDTQYF.